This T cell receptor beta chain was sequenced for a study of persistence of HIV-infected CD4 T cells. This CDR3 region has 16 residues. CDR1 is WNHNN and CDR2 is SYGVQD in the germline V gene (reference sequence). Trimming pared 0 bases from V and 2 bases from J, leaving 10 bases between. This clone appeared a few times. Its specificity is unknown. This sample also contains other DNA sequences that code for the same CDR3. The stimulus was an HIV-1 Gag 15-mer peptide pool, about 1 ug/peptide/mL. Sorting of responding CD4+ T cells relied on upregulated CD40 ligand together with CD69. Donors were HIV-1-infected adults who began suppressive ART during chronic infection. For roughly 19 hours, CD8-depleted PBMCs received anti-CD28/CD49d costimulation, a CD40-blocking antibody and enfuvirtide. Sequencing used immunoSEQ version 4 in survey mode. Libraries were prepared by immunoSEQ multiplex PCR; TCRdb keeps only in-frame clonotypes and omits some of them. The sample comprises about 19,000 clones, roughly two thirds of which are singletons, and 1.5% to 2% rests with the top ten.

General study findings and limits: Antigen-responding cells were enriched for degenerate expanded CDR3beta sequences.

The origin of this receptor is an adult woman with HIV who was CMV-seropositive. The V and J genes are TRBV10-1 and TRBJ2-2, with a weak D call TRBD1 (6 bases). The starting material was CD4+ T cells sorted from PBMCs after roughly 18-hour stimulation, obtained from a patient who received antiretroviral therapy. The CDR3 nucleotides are TGCGCCAGCAGTGAGTCGACAGGCGCCAACACCGGGGAGCTGTTTTTT. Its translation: CASSESTGANTGELFF.